The 2 T cell receptor beta chains below all came from one sample that was sequenced in a study of T-cell memory formation after mild COVID-19. One entry per CDR3 protein, called by TCRdb with MiXCR from the 5' RACE reads. The table lists around 300,000 distinct CDR3 sequences, roughly 13% of them singletons. Material: PBMCs or a T cell subset sorted from them (not recorded which). Every receptor here comes from a young man who had mild COVID-19 (a few samples of this study predate the infection). Cell type and time point are not known.

The chain couples TRBV5-5 to TRBJ2-7, with D possibly being TRBD2 (6 bases). This CDR3 is built from 14 residues. V was cut by 4 bases and J by 3 bases, with 14 bases left in between. CDR1 is SGHKS, CDR2 YYEKEE, per germline (reference sequence). CDR3 amino acids: CASSRGGTGYEQYF. The CDR3 nucleotides are TGTGCCAGCAGCCGCGGAGGGACCGGCTACGAGCAGTACTTC.

This clonotype has at least ten counts. The chain recombines TRBV9 with TRBJ2-2; D is tentatively TRBD1 or TRBD2 (6 bases each). This CDR3 comprises 15 residues. Germline-derived CDR1 and CDR2 are SGDLS and YYNGEE. V was clipped by 4 bases and J by 5 bases, with 15 bases between them. The CDR3 nucleotides read TGTGCCAGCAGCCCGACGGGGGCGAGGACCGGGGAGCTGTTTTTT. Translation gives CASSPTGARTGELFF.